A single sample gave rise to the 9 T cell receptor beta chains below, sequenced in a study of Graves' ophthalmopathy and Graves' hyperthyroidism. The authors amplified TCR beta CDR3 regions, and they did so from RNA transcripts for repertoire sequencing. First-round RT-PCR used HTBI primers; second-round multiplex PCR followed. TCRdb reprocessed the multiplex PCR reads with MiXCR, giving one entry per CDR3 protein. There are 680,000 or so distinct CDR3 sequences in the sample; about 24% occur only once, and approximately 7% lies in the top ten. Input material: peripheral blood. The source is a woman between 18 and 30 years old with stable Graves' hyperthyroidism. Some clones in this sample may be carry-over from other donors' samples.

This clonotype has only a few counts. The J gene is TRBJ2-5, the V gene TRBV2; D may match TRBD1 or TRBD2 (6 bases each). Looked up from germline, CDR1 is SNHLY and CDR2 is FYNNEI. V was shortened by 4 bases and J by 1 base, with 13 bases between the two germline ends. The CDR3 sequence is 15 residues long. CDR3 amino acids: CASSAARGLQETQYF. CDR3 bases: TGTGCCAGCAGTGCGGCACGGGGGCTCCAAGAGACCCAGTACTTC.

In its sample, this clonotype was seen a few times. The V call is TRBV11-3, the J call TRBJ1-1; D gene unclear. The CDR3 consists of 15 residues. CDR1 is SGHNT and CDR2 is YENEEA in the germline V gene. The V and J ends lost 4 bases and 0 bases respectively, with 12 bases between them. The CDR3 DNA is TGTGCCAGCAGCTCGCCCCTGGTCATGAACACTGAAGCTTTCTTT. Encoded protein: CASSSPLVMNTEAFF.

In this sample, this clonotype turned up many times. CDR3 sequence: CASSEARGATYEQYF. CDR3 in DNA: TGTGCCAGCAGTGAAGCAAGGGGTGCCACCTACGAGCAGTACTTC. The V and J genes are TRBV6-1 and TRBJ2-7; a possible D gene is TRBD1 (5 bases). The germline gives CDR1 MNHNS, CDR2 SASEGT. The V end was cut by 0 bases, the J end by 2 bases, with 11 bases between. The CDR3 sequence is 15 residues long.

This clonotype was seen at least ten times. The chain uses TRBV12-3 or TRBV12-4 and TRBJ2-7; 8 bases map to TRBD1. There are 15 residues in the CDR3. V was pared by 5 bases and J by 0 bases, with 6 bases of the junction left unmatched. The CDR3 spells CASSRGTGRSYEQYF. In nucleotides, the CDR3 is TGTGCCAGCAGTAGGGGGACAGGTCGCTCCTACGAGCAGTACTTC.

The chain links TRBV9 to TRBJ2-5, with D unresolved. The V gene lost 1 base and the J gene lost 1 base, with 5 bases spanning the gap. Looked up from germline, CDR1 is SGDLS and CDR2 is YYNGEE. The CDR3 consists of 13 residues. CDR3 in amino acids: CASSVNSQETQYF. CDR3 in DNA: TGTGCCAGCAGCGTAAACAGCCAAGAGACCCAGTACTTC.

This clonotype was seen repeatedly, ten times or more. For the CDR3, the DNA is TGTGCCAGCGCTGGGCAGGGCACCACTGAAGCTTTCTTT. Its protein is CASAGQGTTEAFF. The chain uses TRBV2 and TRBJ1-1; possible D gene TRBD1, 5 bases. This CDR3 has 13 residues. V gave up 8 bases and J gave up 4 bases, with 14 bases separating them. Germline-derived CDR1 and CDR2 are SNHLY and FYNNEI.

CDR3: CSAFTSEPYEQYF. DNA of the CDR3: TGCAGTGCATTCACTAGCGAGCCGTACGAGCAGTACTTC. The chain employs TRBV20-1 and TRBJ2-7; 7 nucleotides line up with TRBD2. Germline CDR1 DFQATT, CDR2 SNEGSKA (reference sequence). CDR3 length: 13 amino acids. Losses at the gene ends were 6 bases for V and 4 bases for J; bases not matched to a gene: 9.

V usage is TRBV3-1 and J usage is TRBJ2-7; 10 nucleotides align to TRBD1. J gave up 2 bases and V 4 bases, and 5 bases lay outside the gene matches. The CDR3 has 15 residues. In germline, CDR1 is LGHDT, CDR2 YNNKEL (reference sequence). The CDR3, as DNA: TGTGCCAGCAGCCCCGGGACAGGGGTGCCCTACGAGCAGTACTTC. It is translated as CASSPGTGVPYEQYF.

In its sample, this clonotype was seen a few times. J is TRBJ2-2 and V is TRBV12-3 or TRBV12-4; tentative D call: TRBD2 (7 bases). V was shortened by 0 bases and J by 5 bases, with 13 bases between the two germline ends. The CDR3 has 16 amino acids. CDR3 sequence: CASSLAGGRKTGELFF. For the CDR3, the DNA is TGTGCCAGCAGTTTAGCGGGGGGGCGAAAAACCGGGGAGCTGTTTTTT.